The source of this T cell receptor beta chain is a study of blood T cell repertoires in COVID-19. Assay used: immunoSEQ multiplex PCR; TCRdb lists only in-frame clones, some missing. The sample consists of over 200,000 clones, 90% of them appearing once. The ends lost 3 bases at V and 5 bases at J; junction bases unmatched: 7. The CDR3 is made up of 14 amino acids. Germline CDR1 reads SQVTM; CDR2 reads ANQGSEA. The sequence came from a man aged 25-45 years with COVID-19, enrolled during active disease. Sequenced: peripheral blood. This chain uses TRBV29-1 with TRBJ2-7, with 10 nucleotides matching TRBD1. CDR3 sequence reads: CSVDPTGGADEQYF. CDR3 nucleotide sequence: TGCAGCGTTGACCCGACAGGGGGCGCGGACGAGCAGTACTTC.